This is a list of T cell receptor beta chains from one sample in a study of blood T cells in healthy people across ages. TCRdb re-called the 5' RACE reads with MiXCR, one entry per CDR3 protein. The sample holds 580,000 or so distinct CDR3 sequences; about 45% are singletons and the top ten take around 23%. Sequenced sample: blood. Every receptor here comes from a man older than 75 in good health. Both conserved end residues are part of each CDR3. A D gene is named only where the DNA matches it firmly. Some rows have no size entry. The others give once, few or many, or a class for an expanded clone.

- | TRBJ2-7 | - | TRBV5-1 | CASSLVGEYEQYF | TGCGCCAGCAGCTTGGTAGGGGAGTACGAGCAGTACTTC
- | TRBJ2-6 | - | TRBV20-1 | CSARDRSSGANVLTF | TGCAGTGCTAGGGACAGAAGCTCTGGGGCCAACGTCCTGACTTTC
- | TRBJ1-2 | - | TRBV11-2 | CASSLPGNYYGYTF | TGTGCCAGCAGCTTACCGGGCAACTACTATGGCTACACCTTC
- | TRBJ2-5 | - | TRBV7-2 | CASSLGGVKETQYF | TGTGCCAGCAGCTTAGGAGGGGTAAAAGAGACCCAGTACTTC
- | TRBJ1-4 | - | TRBV7-9 | CASSPRRQIATNEKLFF | TGTGCCAGCAGCCCTCGTAGACAGATTGCAACTAATGAAAAACTGTTTTTT
TRBD2 | TRBJ2-4 | - | TRBV28 | CASSSGLAGVSAKNIQYF | TGTGCCAGCAGTTCGGGACTAGCGGGAGTATCGGCCAAAAACATTCAGTACTTC
- | TRBJ2-1 | few | TRBV12-3/TRBV12-4 | CASRITGSYNEQFF | TGTGCCAGTCGCATCACAGGGTCCTACAATGAGCAGTTCTTC
TRBD2 | TRBJ2-1 | few | TRBV20-1 | CSARDAGGSSYNEQFF | TGCAGTGCTAGAGATGCGGGGGGGTCGTCCTACAATGAGCAGTTCTTC
- | TRBJ2-1 | - | TRBV7-2 | CASSFLAGRDNEQFF | TGTGCCAGCAGCTTTTTAGCTGGTAGGGACAATGAGCAGTTCTTC
TRBD2 | TRBJ2-7 | few | TRBV7-2 | CASSFAAGGPHEQYF | TGTGCCAGCAGCTTCGCGGCGGGAGGGCCCCACGAGCAGTACTTC
TRBD1 | TRBJ2-6 | - | TRBV28 | CASSLLILGTGGAPGANVLTF | TGTGCCAGCAGTTTATTAATTCTTGGGACAGGGGGCGCACCTGGGGCCAACGTCCTGACTTTC
- | TRBJ1-1 | few | TRBV7-2 | CASSPDGGAEAFF | TGTGCCAGCAGCCCTGACGGAGGGGCTGAAGCTTTCTTT
- | TRBJ2-1 | - | TRBV4-3 | CASSTRQSNEQFF | TGCGCCAGCAGCACACGACAGTCCAATGAGCAGTTCTTC
- | TRBJ2-7 | - | TRBV6-5 | CASSWGKSYEQYF | TGTGCCAGCAGTTGGGGAAAGTCCTACGAGCAGTACTTC
- | TRBJ1-1 | - | TRBV7-9 | CASSALNVGTEAFF | TGTGCCAGCAGCGCCTTAAACGTTGGCACTGAAGCTTTCTTT
TRBD1 | TRBJ2-7 | - | TRBV7-2 | CASSVQGASDEQYF | TGTGCCAGCAGCGTACAGGGGGCGTCGGACGAGCAGTACTTC
- | TRBJ1-4 | - | TRBV5-1 | CASSRETNEKLFF | TGCGCCAGCAGCCGGGAGACAAATGAAAAACTGTTTTTT
- | TRBJ2-1 | few | TRBV2 | CASSEERTYNEQFF | TGTGCCAGCAGTGAGGAACGTACGTACAATGAGCAGTTCTTC
TRBD1 | TRBJ2-1 | few | TRBV7-9 | CASSNMGQGVYNEQFF | TGTGCCAGCAGCAACATGGGACAGGGGGTCTACAATGAGCAGTTCTTC
TRBD2 | TRBJ2-3 | - | TRBV9 | CASSGSTSGGAGNTQYF | TGTGCCAGCAGCGGGTCGACTAGCGGGGGGGCCGGGAATACGCAGTATTTT
- | TRBJ2-7 | - | TRBV7-9 | CASSLRANRVSSYEQYF | TGTGCCAGCAGCTTAAGGGCCAACAGGGTCAGCTCCTACGAGCAGTACTTC
- | TRBJ2-1 | many | TRBV7-9 | CASSGNSYNEQFF | TGTGCCAGCAGCGGAAACAGTTACAATGAGCAGTTCTTC
TRBD1 | TRBJ1-2 | - | TRBV29-1 | CSVEDSGTGVDYGYTF | TGCAGCGTTGAAGATTCCGGGACAGGGGTTGACTATGGCTACACCTTC
- | TRBJ2-7 | - | TRBV20-1 | CSANQPDREQYF | TGCAGTGCTAATCAACCCGATCGCGAGCAGTACTTC
TRBD2 | TRBJ2-1 | few | TRBV6-2/TRBV6-3 | CASSALAGSYNEQFF | TGTGCCAGCAGCGCATTAGCGGGGTCCTACAATGAGCAGTTCTTC
- | TRBJ2-6 | few | TRBV29-1 | CSVEGGANVLTF | TGCAGCGTTGAGGGTGGGGCCAACGTCCTGACTTTC
- | TRBJ2-1 | - | TRBV7-3 | CASSPQTGEAYEQFF | TGTGCCAGCAGCCCTCAAACGGGAGAGGCTTATGAGCAGTTCTTC
- | TRBJ1-4 | few | TRBV4-3 | CASSQAIVGNEKLFF | TGCGCCAGCAGCCAAGCAATCGTAGGGAATGAAAAACTGTTTTTT
TRBD2 | TRBJ2-1 | - | TRBV5-1 | CASSELAGGQSSYNEQFF | TGCGCCAGCAGCGAGCTAGCGGGGGGTCAGAGCTCCTACAATGAGCAGTTCTTC
TRBD2 | TRBJ2-7 | - | TRBV20-1 | CSARGTSGTYGQYF | TGCAGTGCGCGAGGGACTAGCGGAACCTACGGGCAGTACTTC
TRBD2 | TRBJ2-1 | - | TRBV4-3 | CASSGSGSGVEQFF | TGCGCCAGCAGTGGTAGCGGGAGCGGGGTTGAGCAGTTCTTC
TRBD2 | TRBJ2-7 | few | TRBV7-2 | CASSLALLAGGYEQYF | TGTGCCAGCAGCTTAGCGCTGCTAGCGGGGGGGTACGAGCAGTACTTC
- | TRBJ1-4 | many | TRBV18 | CASSPPDSSNEKLFF | TGTGCCAGCTCACCACCGGACAGTTCAAATGAAAAACTGTTTTTT
TRBD2 | TRBJ2-7 | - | TRBV7-3 | CASSLLAGEYNEQYF | TGTGCCAGCAGCTTATTGGCGGGAGAGTACAATGAGCAGTACTTC
- | TRBJ1-5 | - | TRBV5-1 | CASSPRQDWDHQPQHF | TGCGCCAGCAGCCCTAGACAGGACTGGGACCATCAGCCCCAGCATTTT
- | TRBJ2-7 | - | TRBV2 | CASSEGIYEQYF | TGTGCCAGCAGTGAAGGTATCTACGAGCAGTACTTC
TRBD1 | TRBJ1-1 | - | TRBV7-2 | CASSLGRGPTEAFF | TGTGCCAGCAGCTTAGGCAGGGGGCCCACTGAAGCTTTCTTT
- | TRBJ2-7 | - | TRBV3-1 | CASSQDVTGPYEQYF | TGTGCCAGCAGCCAAGATGTAACTGGTCCCTACGAGCAGTACTTC
- | TRBJ2-7 | - | TRBV12-5 | CTSGDRPGHNYEQYF | TGTACTAGTGGTGATCGGCCGGGACACAACTACGAGCAGTACTTC
TRBD2 | TRBJ2-3 | - | TRBV20-1 | CSAPPGGLTDTQYF | TGCAGTGCCCCCCCGGGGGGACTCACAGATACGCAGTATTTT
TRBD1 | TRBJ1-2 | many | TRBV6-5 | CASSSPGGSSGYTF | TGTGCCAGCAGTTCCCCAGGGGGCTCCTCTGGCTACACCTTC
- | TRBJ2-7 | - | TRBV28 | CASSLRYGSYEQYF | TGTGCCAGCAGTTTGCGGTACGGATCCTACGAGCAGTACTTC
- | TRBJ1-2 | many | TRBV6-6 | CASGMTLNYGYTF | TGTGCCAGCGGGATGACCCTAAACTATGGCTACACCTTC
TRBD1 | TRBJ1-2 | many | TRBV6-6 | CASSYSRQGEGYTF | TGTGCCAGCAGTTACTCCCGACAGGGGGAAGGCTACACCTTC
- | TRBJ2-3 | - | TRBV7-2 | CASRAGRSTDTQYF | TGTGCCTCCCGGGCGGGGAGGAGCACAGATACGCAGTATTTT
TRBD2 | TRBJ2-1 | - | TRBV9 | CASSVLAGPYNEQFF | TGTGCCAGCAGCGTCTTAGCGGGACCTTACAATGAGCAGTTCTTC
- | TRBJ1-2 | - | TRBV4-3 | CASSQDSSAGYGYTF | TGCGCCAGCAGCCAAGATAGTTCGGCGGGGTATGGCTACACCTTC
- | TRBJ2-1 | - | TRBV24-1 | CATSDRLDNEQFF | TGTGCCACCAGTGACAGGTTGGACAATGAGCAGTTCTTC
TRBD1 | TRBJ2-6 | few | TRBV10-3 | CAISEGGNSGANVLTF | TGTGCCATCAGTGAAGGGGGCAACTCTGGGGCCAACGTCCTGACTTTC
- | TRBJ1-4 | - | TRBV7-2 | CASSVYYGNEKLFF | TGTGCCAGCAGCGTATATTACGGAAATGAAAAACTGTTTTTT
TRBD1 | TRBJ2-7 | - | TRBV29-1 | CSGQGNSYEQYF | TGCAGCGGACAGGGTAACTCCTACGAGCAGTACTTC
- | TRBJ2-3 | few | TRBV7-9 | CASSLGTHLDTQYF | TGTGCCAGCAGCTTAGGCACCCATCTAGATACGCAGTATTTT
TRBD2 | TRBJ2-5 | - | TRBV29-1 | CSVLGGAGGAQYF | TGCAGCGTTCTCGGAGGAGCGGGGGGGGCACAGTACTTC